The present T cell receptor (beta chain) was sequenced within a study of blood T cell repertoires in COVID-19. Across the whole study: Samples representing acute and convalescent COVID-19 were sourced from the United States, Italy and Spain. The cDNA or gDNA used as material had been derived from T cells, B-cell-depleted T cells, or PBMCs.

Germline lookup yields CDR1 SGHTA and CDR2 FQGNSA. V was clipped by 5 bases and J by 3 bases, with 12 bases between them. This CDR3 is 14 amino acids long. Under the authors' procedure: Estimation of nucleated cell counts relied on the amplification of reference gene primers. The method was immunoSEQ multiplex PCR; TCRdb's version includes in-frame clones alone and lacks a portion of them. The V and J calls and clone size were taken over from that table, and D and trimming were inferred from the DNA. The table shows roughly 230,000 clones, with roughly four fifths occurring only once. Material: peripheral blood. The chain is built from TRBV7-2 and TRBJ2-3; a possible D gene is TRBD1 (6 bases). The clonotype originates from a woman in her 50s with acute or convalescent COVID-19. CDR3 sequence: CASSRGQPTDTQYF. CDR3 nucleotides: TGTGCCAGCAGCCGTGGACAGCCGACAGATACGCAGTATTTT.